Below, one TCR beta chain is given with its context. In the authors' workflow: The assay estimated nucleated cells by amplifying reference gene primers. Assay used: immunoSEQ multiplex PCR; TCRdb lists only in-frame clones, some missing. V, J and clone size derive from that table, while D and trimming were established from the DNA sequence. Of 140,000 to 150,000 clones listed, around nine tenths are singletons. The sample originates from a study of blood T cell repertoires in COVID-19. Looking at the study overall: Both acute and convalescent COVID-19 samples were obtained from the United States, Italy and Spain. Nucleic acid was either cDNA or gDNA, and it came from T cells, B-cell-depleted T cells, or PBMCs.

CDR1 and CDR2 (germline): LNHDA, SQIVND (reference sequence). Trimming left V 0 bases short and J 11 bases short, with 13 bases between. The CDR3 length is 13 residues. The TCR was taken from a man aged 55 to 70 with active or convalescent COVID-19. The chain carries TRBV19 and TRBJ1-1; D not resolved. Sample: peripheral blood. CDR3 DNA sequence: TGTGCCAGTAGTATAGAGAACAGTCGTATGGCTTTCTTT. Translation: CASSIENSRMAFF.